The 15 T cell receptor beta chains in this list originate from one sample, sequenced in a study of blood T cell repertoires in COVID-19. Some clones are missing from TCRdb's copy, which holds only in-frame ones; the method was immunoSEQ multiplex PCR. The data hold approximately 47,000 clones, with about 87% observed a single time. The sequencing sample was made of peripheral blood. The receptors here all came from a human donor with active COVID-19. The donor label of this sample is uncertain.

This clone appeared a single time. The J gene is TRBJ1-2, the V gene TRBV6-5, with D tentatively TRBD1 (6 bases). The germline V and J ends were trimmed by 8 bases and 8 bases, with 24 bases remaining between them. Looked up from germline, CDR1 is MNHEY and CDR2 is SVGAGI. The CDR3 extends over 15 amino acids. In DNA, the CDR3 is TGTGCCAGCCGCCCGCGGGGGGCGTATGAAGTCGGCTACACCTTC. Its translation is CASRPRGAYEVGYTF.

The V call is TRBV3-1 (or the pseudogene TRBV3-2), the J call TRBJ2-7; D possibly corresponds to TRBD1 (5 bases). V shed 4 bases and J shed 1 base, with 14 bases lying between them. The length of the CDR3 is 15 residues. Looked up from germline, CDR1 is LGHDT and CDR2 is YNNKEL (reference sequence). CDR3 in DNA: TGTGCCAGCAGCCGATTGGGGCCAGGGTCCTACGAGCAGTACTTC. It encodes CASSRLGPGSYEQYF.

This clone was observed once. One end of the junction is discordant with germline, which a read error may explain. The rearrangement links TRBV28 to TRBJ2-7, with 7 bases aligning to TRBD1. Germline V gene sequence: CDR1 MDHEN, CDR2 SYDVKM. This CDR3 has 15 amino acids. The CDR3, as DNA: TGTGCCAGCAGTTTAAGTTTTAATCTATTCGGGACAGCCTGGTTC. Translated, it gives CASSLSFNLFGTAWF.

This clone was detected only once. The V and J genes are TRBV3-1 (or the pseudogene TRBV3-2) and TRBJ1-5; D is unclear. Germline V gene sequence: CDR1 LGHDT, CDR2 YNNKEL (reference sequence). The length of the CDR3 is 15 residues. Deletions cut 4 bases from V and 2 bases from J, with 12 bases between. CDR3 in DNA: TGTGCCAGCAGCCGGACTGTAAAGGGCAATCAGCCCCAGCATTTT. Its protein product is CASSRTVKGNQPQHF.

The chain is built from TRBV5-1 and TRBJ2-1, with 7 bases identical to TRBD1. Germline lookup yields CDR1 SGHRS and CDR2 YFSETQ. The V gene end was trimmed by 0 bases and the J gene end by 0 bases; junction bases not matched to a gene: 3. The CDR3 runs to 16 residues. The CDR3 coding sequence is TGCGCCAGCAGCTTGGGACAGGGTAGCTCCTACAATGAGCAGTTCTTC. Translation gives CASSLGQGSSYNEQFF.

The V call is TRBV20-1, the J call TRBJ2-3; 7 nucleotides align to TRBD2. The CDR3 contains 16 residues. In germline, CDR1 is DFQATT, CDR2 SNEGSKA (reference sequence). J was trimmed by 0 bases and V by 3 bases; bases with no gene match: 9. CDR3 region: CSASPLASGSTDTQYF. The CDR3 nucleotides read TGCAGTGCTAGTCCCCTGGCTAGCGGAAGCACAGATACGCAGTATTTT.

The CDR3 DNA reads as TGCGCCAGCAGCTTGGGCGGGGGCACAGATACGCAGTATTTT. Encoded protein: CASSLGGGTDTQYF. V is TRBV5-1 and J is TRBJ2-3, with D possibly matching TRBD2 (6 bases). Germline CDR1 and CDR2: SGHRS and YFSETQ. This CDR3 spans 14 amino acids. V lost 0 bases and J 1 base, leaving 6 bases between the germline ends.

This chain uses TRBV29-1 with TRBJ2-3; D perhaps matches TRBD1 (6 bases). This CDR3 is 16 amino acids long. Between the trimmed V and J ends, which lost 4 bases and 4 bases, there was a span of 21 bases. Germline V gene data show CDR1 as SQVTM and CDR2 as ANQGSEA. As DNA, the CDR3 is TGCAGCGTTGGCAGTTCACGGACAGTACGAGCAGATACGCAGTATTTT. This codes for CSVGSSRTVRADTQYF.

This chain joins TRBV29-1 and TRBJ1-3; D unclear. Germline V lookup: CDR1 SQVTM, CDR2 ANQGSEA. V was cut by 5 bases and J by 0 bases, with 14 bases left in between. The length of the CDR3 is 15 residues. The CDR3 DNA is TGCAGCGTTTCCTGGTCACAAGACTCTGGAAACACCATATATTTT. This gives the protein CSVSWSQDSGNTIYF.

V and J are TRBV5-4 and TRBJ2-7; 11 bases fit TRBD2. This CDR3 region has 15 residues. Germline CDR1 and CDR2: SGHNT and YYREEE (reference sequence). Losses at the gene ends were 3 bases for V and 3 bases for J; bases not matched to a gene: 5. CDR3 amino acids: CASSSPGLAGYEQYF. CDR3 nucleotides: TGTGCCAGCAGCTCCCCAGGACTAGCGGGCTACGAGCAGTACTTC.

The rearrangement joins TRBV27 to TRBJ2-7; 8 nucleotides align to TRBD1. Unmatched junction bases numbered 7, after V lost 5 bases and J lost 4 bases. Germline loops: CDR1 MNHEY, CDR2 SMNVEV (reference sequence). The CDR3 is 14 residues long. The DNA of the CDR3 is TGTGCCAGCAGTGCCAGGGGGCGCGCGTACGAGCAGTACTTC. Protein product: CASSARGRAYEQYF.

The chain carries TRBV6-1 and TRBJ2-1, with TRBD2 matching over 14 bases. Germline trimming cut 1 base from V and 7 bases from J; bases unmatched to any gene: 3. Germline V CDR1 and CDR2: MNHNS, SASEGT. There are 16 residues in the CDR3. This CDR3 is CASSEGLAGGLNEQFF. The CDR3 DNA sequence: TGTGCCAGCAGTGAAGGACTAGCGGGGGGGCTAAATGAGCAGTTCTTC.

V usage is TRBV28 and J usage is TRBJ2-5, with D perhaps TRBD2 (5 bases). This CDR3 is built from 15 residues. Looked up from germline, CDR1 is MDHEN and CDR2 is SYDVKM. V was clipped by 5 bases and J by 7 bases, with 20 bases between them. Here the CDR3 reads CASSPLGVTRGTQYF. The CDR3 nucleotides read TGTGCCAGCAGTCCTCTTGGGGTTACTAGAGGGACCCAGTACTTC.

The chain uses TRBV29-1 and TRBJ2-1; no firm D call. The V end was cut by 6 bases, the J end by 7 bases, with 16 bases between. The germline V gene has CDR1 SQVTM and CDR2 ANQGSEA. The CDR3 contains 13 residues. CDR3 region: CSVAGRLMNEQFF. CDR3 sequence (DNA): TGCAGCGTAGCCGGCAGGTTGATGAATGAGCAGTTCTTC.

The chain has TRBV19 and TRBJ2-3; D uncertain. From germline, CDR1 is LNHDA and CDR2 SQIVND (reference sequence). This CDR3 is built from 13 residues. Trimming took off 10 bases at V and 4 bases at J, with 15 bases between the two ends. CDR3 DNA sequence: TGTGCCACCGGAAGAGCCAGCGCAGATACGCAGTATTTT. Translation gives CATGRASADTQYF.